These 16 T cell receptor beta chains share one sample of origin, sequenced in a study of blood T cell repertoires in COVID-19. Method: immunoSEQ multiplex PCR; TCRdb's copy keeps in-frame clones and lacks some. The sample shows over 350,000 clones, around 86% of them seen only once. The specimen sequenced was peripheral blood. The receptor set was obtained from a woman in her 30s with active or convalescent COVID-19.

V usage is TRBV3-1 (or the pseudogene TRBV3-2) and J usage is TRBJ2-7, with TRBD2 matching over 10 bases. The J segment lost 6 bases and the V segment lost 0 bases, leaving 17 bases of the junction unmatched. This CDR3 comprises 19 residues. Looked up from germline, CDR1 is LGHDT and CDR2 is YNNKEL (reference sequence). The CDR3 loop reads CASSQDTASGSVLWGEQYF. In DNA, the CDR3 is TGTGCCAGCAGCCAAGATACGGCTAGCGGGAGTGTCTTGTGGGGCGAGCAGTACTTC.

CDR3 loop: CASSPGQGIVEQYF. The CDR3 nucleotides read TGTGCCAGCAGCCCGGGACAGGGAATAGTCGAGCAGTACTTC. The chain is built from TRBV7-9 and TRBJ2-7; 9 bases map to TRBD1. CDR3 length: 14 residues. CDR1 and CDR2 (germline): SEHNR, FQNEAQ (reference sequence). V dropped 5 bases and J dropped 6; count of bases not matched to a gene: 8.

The genes are TRBV7-2 and TRBJ1-5, with 10 bases lining up with TRBD1. The germline V gene has CDR1 SGHTA and CDR2 FQGNSA. The CDR3 runs 18 residues. V lost 0 bases and J lost 0; bases outside the gene matches: 5. This CDR3 is CASSLARDRGYSNQPQHF. The CDR3 nucleotides are TGTGCCAGCAGCTTAGCGCGGGACAGGGGTTATAGCAATCAGCCCCAGCATTTT. Together with reference TRBV7-2 and TRBJ1-5, the CDR3 gives the full variable domain: GAGVSQSPSNKVTEKGKDVELRCDPISGHTALYWYRQSLGQGLEFLIYFQGNSAPDKSGLPSDRFSAERTGGSVSTLTIQRTQQEDSAVYLCASSLARDRGYSNQPQHFGDGTRLSIL.

The V gene is TRBV5-1, the J gene TRBJ2-3; 7 bases are shared with TRBD2. This CDR3 region has 15 residues. From germline, CDR1 is SGHRS and CDR2 YFSETQ. Trimming at V came to 2 bases and at J to 2 bases, leaving 5 bases not matched to a gene. This CDR3 reads CASSLRGDDTDTQYF. The CDR3 DNA is TGCGCCAGCAGCTTACGGGGGGACGACACAGATACGCAGTATTTT.

The chain has TRBV3-1 (or the pseudogene TRBV3-2) and TRBJ1-2; D remains ambiguous. V was shortened by 4 bases and J by 4 bases, with 22 bases between the two germline ends. CDR3 length: 17 residues. Germline CDR1 reads LGHDT; CDR2 reads YNNKEL (reference sequence). The CDR3: CASSRQASLEYGYGYTF. CDR3 sequence (DNA): TGTGCCAGCAGCCGCCAAGCTTCTTTGGAGTACGGCTATGGCTACACCTTC.

This clone was observed once. The chain joins TRBV10-3 to TRBJ1-2; 8 bases line up with TRBD1. The CDR3 loop spans 15 amino acids. With V trimmed by 7 bases and J by 2 bases, 9 bases remained unmatched. Germline CDR1 ENHRY, CDR2 SYGVKD. In nucleotides, the CDR3 is TGTGCCATCACCCTAGGACAGGGTTCCAACTATGGCTACACCTTC. Translation gives CAITLGQGSNYGYTF.

The genes are TRBV7-8 and TRBJ2-7, with a tentative D call TRBD2 (7 bases). The germline CDR1 and CDR2 sequences are SGHVS and FQNEAQ. The CDR3 has 15 residues. The V end lost 5 bases, the J end lost 1 base, and 15 bases lay between the germline ends. The CDR3 loop is CASSPRGGASYEQYF. In DNA, the CDR3 is TGTGCCAGCAGCCCCAGGGGAGGGGCGTCCTACGAGCAGTACTTC.

The V call is TRBV20-1, the J call TRBJ2-5, with 8 bases matching TRBD2. The trim removed 3 bases at V and 3 bases at J, leaving 12 bases unmatched. The CDR3 sequence is 16 residues long. CDR1 and CDR2 from the germline V gene are DFQATT and SNEGSKA (reference sequence). The CDR3 reads CSASQGLVRWEETQYF. The CDR3 DNA is TGCAGTGCTAGTCAGGGACTAGTGAGGTGGGAAGAGACCCAGTACTTC.

V and J are TRBV6-4 and TRBJ2-2, with 8 bases aligning to TRBD1. V lost 3 bases to trimming and J lost 2 bases; unmatched junction nucleotides: 2. This CDR3 has 15 residues. Germline V gene lookup returns CDR1 MRHNA and CDR2 SNTAGT. The CDR3, as DNA: TGTGCCAGCAGTGAAACAGGGGGAAACACCGGGGAGCTGTTTTTT. Translating it yields CASSETGGNTGELFF.

This clone has just a few counts. The chain joins TRBV6-4 to TRBJ2-1, with 9 positions matching TRBD2. The CDR3 loop spans 15 amino acids. V lost 3 bases to trimming and J lost 10 bases; unmatched junction nucleotides: 10. Germline CDR1 is MRHNA and CDR2 is SNTAGT. Written as DNA, the CDR3 is TGTGCCAGCAGTGAACTTAGCGGGAGATTAGGGGAGCAGTTCTTC. Protein: CASSELSGRLGEQFF.

The chain couples TRBV18 to TRBJ2-1; 13 nucleotides align to TRBD2. After removal of 6 bases from V and 1 base from J, the junction contained 6 bases not matched to a gene. Germline V gene sequence: CDR1 KGHSH, CDR2 LQKENI. The CDR3 length is 17 residues. The CDR3 is CASSRTSGGESYNEQFF. The DNA of the CDR3 is TGTGCCAGCTCTCGGACTAGCGGGGGTGAATCCTACAATGAGCAGTTCTTC.

CDR3 region: CASSVEREGLYDTQYF. DNA for the CDR3: TGTGCCAGCAGTGTTGAGCGGGAGGGCCTGTACGATACGCAGTATTTT. The rearrangement links TRBV6-1 to TRBJ2-3; TRBD2 matches 10 bases. In germline, CDR1 is MNHNS, CDR2 SASEGT. Losses at the gene ends were 4 bases for V and 6 bases for J; bases not matched to a gene: 10. The CDR3 is 16 residues long.

The chain carries TRBV7-9 and TRBJ1-2; 10 bases align to TRBD1. The CDR3 has 14 residues. J gave up 6 bases and V 5 bases, and 6 bases lay outside the gene matches. Germline V lookup: CDR1 SEHNR, CDR2 FQNEAQ (reference sequence). CDR3 in amino acids: CASSLDRGPDGYTF. The CDR3 bases are TGTGCCAGCAGCCTCGACAGGGGGCCCGATGGCTACACCTTC.

V gene TRBV4-2 combines with J gene TRBJ1-2; the D gene is possibly TRBD1 (5 bases). Germline loops: CDR1 LGHNA, CDR2 YNFKEQ. This CDR3 comprises 12 residues. The V end was cut by 9 bases, the J end by 4 bases, with 12 bases between. In DNA form, the CDR3 reads TGTGCCAGTAGCGCGGGGGGCTATGGCTACACCTTC. Translating gives CASSAGGYGYTF.

The chain has TRBV7-9 and TRBJ2-1, with 10 positions matching TRBD2. Germline V gene data show CDR1 as SEHNR and CDR2 as FQNEAQ (reference sequence). The ends lost 2 bases at V and 9 bases at J; junction bases unmatched: 7. The CDR3 is 15 amino acids. Here the CDR3 reads CASSLRAGGRSEQFF. In DNA form, the CDR3 reads TGTGCCAGCAGCTTAAGAGCGGGAGGGCGGTCTGAGCAGTTCTTC.

This chain links TRBV25-1 with TRBJ1-6, with 8 positions matching TRBD1. Germline V lookup: CDR1 MGHDK, CDR2 SYGVNS. The CDR3 covers 14 residues. With 3 bases clipped from V and 11 bases from J, the junction kept 6 bases outside the gene matches. The CDR3 sequence: CASSDQGAVAPLHF. Here the CDR3 DNA reads TGTGCCAGCAGTGACCAGGGGGCGGTAGCACCCCTCCACTTT.